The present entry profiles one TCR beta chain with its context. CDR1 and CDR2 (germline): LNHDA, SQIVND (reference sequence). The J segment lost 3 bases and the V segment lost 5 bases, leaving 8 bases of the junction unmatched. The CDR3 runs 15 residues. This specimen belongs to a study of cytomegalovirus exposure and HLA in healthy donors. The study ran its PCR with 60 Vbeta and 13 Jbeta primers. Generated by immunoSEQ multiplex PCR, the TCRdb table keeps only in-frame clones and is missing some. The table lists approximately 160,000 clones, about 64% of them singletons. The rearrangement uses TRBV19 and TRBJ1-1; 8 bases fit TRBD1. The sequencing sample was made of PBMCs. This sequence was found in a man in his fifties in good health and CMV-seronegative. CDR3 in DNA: TGTGCCAGTAGTCGGCAGGGGGCAAGAGACACTGAAGCTTTCTTT. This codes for CASSRQGARDTEAFF.